The clone carrying this TCR beta chain was picked up a small number of times. Antigen unknown. TCRdb redid the calling of the 5' RACE reads with MiXCR, one entry per CDR3 protein. The sample has about 1.7 million distinct CDR3 sequences; under 35% are singletons. This sample is part of a study of identical twins. Study-wide points: Out-of-frame beta chain sequences displayed weaker excess sharing between twins.

The CDR3 is made up of 19 amino acids. Losses at the gene ends were 3 bases for V and 0 bases for J; bases not matched to a gene: 8. The chain carries TRBV12-3 or TRBV12-4 and TRBJ2-4, with TRBD2 matching 13 bases. The TCR comes from a newborn girl in good health. Sequenced material: cord blood. The CDR3 loop is CASSFQGLAGLLAKNIQYF. The DNA for the CDR3 is TGTGCCAGCAGTTTCCAGGGACTAGCGGGGCTACTAGCCAAAAACATTCAGTACTTC.